This T cell receptor beta chain is from a study of T cells after yellow fever vaccination. Study-wide context: Some fractions had low cell numbers, and these were prepared with SMART-Seq v4 Ultra Low Input.

Study-wide findings and caveats: Overlap between CD4 and CD8 compartments was detected for a small share of clonotypes. Booster sampling recovered most clones from primary vaccination (roughly 96% CD4, around 88% CD8).

Germline-derived CDR1 and CDR2 are MNHEY and SMNVEV (reference sequence). J was trimmed by 7 bases and V by 1 base; bases with no gene match: 4. The CDR3 covers 14 residues. Comment on this clonotype: No antigen is known for it.

5'RACE template switching added a universal primer site and UMIs to TCR cDNA. TCRdb reanalysed the 5' RACE reads using MiXCR and keeps one entry per CDR3 protein. The sample shows 500,000 to 650,000 distinct CDR3 sequences, 12% of them seen only once. This receptor was identified in a man under 40 who received the YFV17D yellow fever vaccine. This sequence joins TRBV27 and TRBJ2-3, with TRBD2 identical over 8 bases. Source: PBMCs, taken on the day of the yellow fever booster vaccination. CDR3 amino acids: CASSLYGTSYTQYF. The CDR3 DNA reads TGTGCCAGCAGTTTATACGGGACTAGTTATACGCAGTATTTT.